Below, 30 T cell receptor beta chains from the same sample are listed, as sequenced in a study of blood T cell repertoires in COVID-19. Profiling relied on immunoSEQ multiplex PCR, and the TCRdb table lists in-frame clones only, not all of them. The top ten clones hold roughly 7.5% of a sample with roughly 120,000 clones, 72% of them seen once. Sequenced: peripheral blood. Source of these receptors: a woman aged 55-70 years with acute or convalescent COVID-19.

J is TRBJ1-3 and V is TRBV5-1, with 7 bases identical to TRBD1. The CDR3 covers 13 residues. Per germline, CDR1 SGHRS and CDR2 YFSETQ. Germline trimming cut 4 bases from V and 11 bases from J; bases unmatched to any gene: 9. Here the CDR3 reads CASSNTGAQPIYF. CDR3 sequence (DNA): TGCGCCAGCAGCAATACAGGGGCCCAGCCCATATATTTT.

This clone was detected once. The V call is TRBV21-1, the J call TRBJ1-2; the table calls TRBD1, which could not be checked here. TRBV21-1 constitutes a pseudogene. The CDR3 extends over 14 amino acids. CDR3 DNA: TGTGCCAGCAGCAATTTCGTCAGGGGATATGGCTACACCTTC. This gives the protein CASSNFVRGYGYTF.

V gene TRBV15 combines with J gene TRBJ1-4; a possible D gene is TRBD1 (6 bases). V was clipped by 0 bases and J by 8 bases, with 13 bases between them. The CDR3 covers 15 residues. The germline gives CDR1 LNHNV, CDR2 YYDKDF (reference sequence). CDR3 DNA sequence: TGTGCCACCAGCAGAGATACAGGGAGTTGGGAAAAACTGTTTTTT. Translating it yields CATSRDTGSWEKLFF.

V and J are TRBV5-4 and TRBJ1-1, with D possibly being TRBD1 (5 bases). The germline V gene has CDR1 SGHNT and CDR2 YYREEE (reference sequence). With 0 bases removed from V and 5 bases from J, the gap between germline ends came to 14 bases. CDR3 length: 15 amino acids. CDR3 in DNA: TGTGCCAGCAGCTTGGCGCGGGGCGGGTGGACTGAAGCTTTCTTT. Its translation is CASSLARGGWTEAFF.

The rearrangement joins TRBV19 to TRBJ1-2; TRBD1 aligns across 8 bases. The CDR3 is made up of 13 amino acids. V lost 7 bases, J lost 5 bases, and 6 bases stayed unmatched. The germline gives CDR1 LNHDA, CDR2 SQIVND (reference sequence). CDR3 coding DNA: TGTGCCAGTACCCTACAGGGGGTATATGGCTACACCTTC. Translating gives CASTLQGVYGYTF.

The J gene is TRBJ1-1, the V gene TRBV5-1, with D unclear. Trimming took 0 bases from V and 7 from J, leaving 13 bases between them. Germline lookup yields CDR1 SGHRS and CDR2 YFSETQ. The CDR3 totals 14 residues. The CDR3 DNA reads TGCGCCAGCAGCTTGGGGCGGGCAGGTGGTGAAGCTTTCTTT. As protein: CASSLGRAGGEAFF.

The chain uses TRBV19 and TRBJ2-1, with D perhaps TRBD1 (5 bases). V was clipped by 3 bases and J by 10 bases, with 16 bases between them. The length of the CDR3 is 14 residues. The germline V gene encodes CDR1 LNHDA and CDR2 SQIVND (reference sequence). In DNA, the CDR3 is TGTGCCAGTAGTATCTCCCAGGGAATGAGCGAGCAGTTCTTC. Protein product: CASSISQGMSEQFF.

This chain joins TRBV27 and TRBJ1-1, with 8 bases lining up with TRBD1. This CDR3 is 13 amino acids long. V was clipped by 6 bases and J by 8 bases; unmatched bases: 8. Germline CDR1 reads MNHEY; CDR2 reads SMNVEV (reference sequence). CDR3 loop: CASRTGVEGEAFF. The CDR3 nucleotides read TGTGCCAGCAGGACAGGGGTGGAGGGAGAAGCTTTCTTT.

This clone has just a few counts. The chain links TRBV6-6 to TRBJ1-5, with a weak D call TRBD1 (5 bases). Trimming pared 5 bases from V and 1 base from J, leaving 12 bases between. Germline assignment: CDR1 MNHNY and CDR2 SVGAGI (reference sequence). The CDR3 is 15 amino acids. The CDR3 coding sequence is TGTGCCAGCAGTCGGCAGACAGACAGCAATCAGCCCCAGCATTTT. Translation gives CASSRQTDSNQPQHF.

V is TRBV6-2 or TRBV6-3 and J is TRBJ1-5, with a possible D match to TRBD1 (5 bases). V was cut by 7 bases and J by 8 bases, with 18 bases left in between. From germline, CDR1 is MNHEY and CDR2 SVGEGT. The CDR3 covers 14 residues. The CDR3 nucleotides read TGTGCCAGCAACCCGCGGGGAGGGGTCAAGCCCCAGCATTTT. Amino acids: CASNPRGGVKPQHF.

The V gene is TRBV25-1, the J gene TRBJ2-7, with 9 bases fitting TRBD1. The germline V gene encodes CDR1 MGHDK and CDR2 SYGVNS. V lost 4 bases and J lost 6; bases outside the gene matches: 7. CDR3 size: 14 residues. This CDR3 is CASSARTGAGEQYF. Written as DNA, the CDR3 is TGTGCCAGCAGTGCCCGGACAGGGGCAGGCGAGCAGTACTTC.

The chain employs TRBV7-2 and TRBJ1-6, with D possibly matching TRBD1 (5 bases). The CDR3 totals 14 residues. CDR1 and CDR2 (germline): SGHTA, FQGNSA. V dropped 4 bases and J dropped 5 bases, with 9 bases sitting between them. CDR3 sequence reads: CASSSGLHNSPLHF. The CDR3 DNA is TGTGCCAGCAGCTCAGGGCTCCATAATTCACCCCTCCACTTT. Filled out from reference TRBV7-2 and TRBJ1-6, the complete variable domain reads GAGVSQSPSNKVTEKGKDVELRCDPISGHTALYWYRQSLGQGLEFLIYFQGNSAPDKSGLPSDRFSAERTGGSVSTLTIQRTQQEDSAVYLCASSSGLHNSPLHFGNGTRLTVT.

The rearrangement links TRBV15 to TRBJ2-7, with D perhaps matching TRBD1 (5 bases). This CDR3 contains 14 residues. With 0 bases removed from V and 2 bases from J, the gap between germline ends came to 8 bases. The V gene's germline CDR1 is LNHNV and CDR2 YYDKDF (reference sequence). The DNA for the CDR3 is TGTGCCACCAGCAGAGAGACAGCAGCCTACGAGCAGTACTTC. Amino acids: CATSRETAAYEQYF. Using reference TRBV15 and TRBJ2-7 for the parts outside the CDR3, the full variable domain is DAMVIQNPRYQVTQFGKPVTLSCSQTLNHNVMYWYQQKSSQAPKLLFHYYDKDFNNEADTPDNFQSRRPNTSFCFLDIRSPGLGDTAMYLCATSRETAAYEQYFGPGTRLTVT.

The J gene is TRBJ1-1, the V gene TRBV30, with a tentative D call TRBD1 (5 bases). The CDR3 is 14 residues long. The germline V and J ends were trimmed by 0 bases and 9 bases, with 17 bases remaining between them. CDR1 is GTSNPN and CDR2 is SVGIG in the germline V gene (reference sequence). DNA for the CDR3: TGTGCCTGGAGTGTACCGCCAGGGTCTCTCAAAGCTTTCTTT. Translating gives CAWSVPPGSLKAFF.

This rearrangement joins TRBV19 to TRBJ2-5, with D perhaps matching TRBD1 (6 bases). CDR1 is LNHDA and CDR2 is SQIVND in the germline V gene (reference sequence). Trimming took off 10 bases at V and 7 bases at J, with 13 bases between the two ends. CDR3 size: 11 residues. CDR3 DNA sequence: TGTGCCACCGAACAGGGTCCGACCCAGTACTTC. Its protein product is CATEQGPTQYF.

In DNA form, the CDR3 reads TGTGCCAGCTCACCTTCCCAGGATAATGGCTACACCTTC. Protein sequence: CASSPSQDNGYTF. This sequence joins TRBV18 and TRBJ1-2; D is ambiguous. The V and J ends lost 3 bases and 6 bases respectively, with 11 bases between them. This CDR3 has 13 amino acids. Germline V gene sequence: CDR1 KGHSH, CDR2 LQKENI.

The rearrangement uses TRBV9 and TRBJ1-2, with D perhaps TRBD1 (5 bases). V was trimmed by 1 base and J by 2 bases, leaving 9 bases between them. Germline CDR1 and CDR2: SGDLS and YYNGEE. This CDR3 region has 14 residues. CDR3 amino acids: CASSVRGTNYGYTF. The CDR3 DNA is TGTGCCAGCAGCGTAAGGGGAACCAACTATGGCTACACCTTC.

The gene calls are TRBV9 and TRBJ1-6; D ambiguous. The ends were cut back, 0 bases at V and 7 bases at J, with 8 bases in the middle. Germline V gives CDR1 SGDLS, CDR2 YYNGEE. The CDR3 extends over 14 amino acids. In nucleotides, the CDR3 is TGTGCCAGCAGCGTAGGAGGGAGCAATTCACCCCTCCACTTT. Amino acid sequence: CASSVGGSNSPLHF.

The chain employs TRBV10-3 and TRBJ1-2; 8 bases fit TRBD1. With V trimmed by 0 bases and J by 7 bases, 7 bases remained unmatched. Per the germline V gene, CDR1 is ENHRY and CDR2 is SYGVKD. This CDR3 has 15 amino acids. The CDR3: CAISESGTGQLGYTF. In DNA form, the CDR3 reads TGTGCCATCAGTGAGTCAGGGACAGGCCAGCTTGGCTACACCTTC.

This chain links TRBV7-9 with TRBJ1-1; D is unclear. CDR3 length equals 11 residues. The germline CDR1 and CDR2 sequences are SEHNR and FQNEAQ (reference sequence). The ends were cut back, 5 bases at V and 3 bases at J, with 4 bases in the middle. The CDR3 reads CASSPYTEAFF. The CDR3 bases are TGTGCCAGCAGCCCCTACACTGAAGCTTTCTTT.

This rearrangement joins TRBV19 to TRBJ1-5, with 8 positions matching TRBD1. The length of the CDR3 is 15 residues. Germline trimming cut 5 bases from V and 5 bases from J; bases unmatched to any gene: 8. The germline V gene has CDR1 LNHDA and CDR2 SQIVND (reference sequence). The CDR3 region has the DNA TGTGCCAGTAGTTACCAGGGGGCGGCTTATCAGCCCCAGCATTTT. Amino acids: CASSYQGAAYQPQHF.

This rearrangement joins TRBV15 to TRBJ2-1; D possibly corresponds to TRBD1 (6 bases). This CDR3 comprises 14 residues. Between the trimmed V and J ends, which lost 4 bases and 3 bases, there was a span of 10 bases. Germline CDR1 is LNHNV and CDR2 is YYDKDF (reference sequence). The CDR3 bases are TGTGCCACCAGCAAAACAGGGAACTACAATGAGCAGTTCTTC. Protein sequence: CATSKTGNYNEQFF.

This chain uses TRBV12-3 or TRBV12-4 with TRBJ2-7, with D maybe TRBD1 (5 bases). V was trimmed by 5 bases and J by 5 bases, leaving 10 bases between them. The CDR3 runs to 12 residues. For the CDR3, the DNA is TGTGCCAGCAGTCCCCAGGGCCACGAGCAGTACTTC. As protein: CASSPQGHEQYF.

This clone came up once. The chain links TRBV19 to TRBJ2-5; 7 bases align to TRBD1. From germline, CDR1 is LNHDA and CDR2 SQIVND (reference sequence). Trimming took 3 bases from V and 4 from J; bases not matched to a gene: 8. The length of the CDR3 is 15 residues. The CDR3 nucleotides read TGTGCCAGTAGTATGATGGGCACAGGGGTAGAGACCCAGTACTTC. Amino acids: CASSMMGTGVETQYF.

The chain links TRBV6-4 to TRBJ2-1; D perhaps matches TRBD2 (5 bases). With 2 bases removed from V and 10 bases from J, the gap between germline ends came to 12 bases. Germline assignment: CDR1 MRHNA and CDR2 SNTAGT. The CDR3 loop spans 13 amino acids. The CDR3 loop reads CASSDPGLGEQFF. As DNA, the CDR3 is TGTGCCAGCAGTGACCCTGGACTCGGGGAGCAGTTCTTC.

A single count supports this clone. The V gene is TRBV7-9, the J gene TRBJ1-5, with D uncertain. V gave up 5 bases and J gave up 3 bases, with 20 bases separating them. Germline assignment: CDR1 SEHNR and CDR2 FQNEAQ (reference sequence). The CDR3 runs to 17 residues. As DNA, the CDR3 is TGTGCCAGCAGCCAGAGCCGGGATTCCCTGTACAATCAGCCCCAGCATTTT. It translates to CASSQSRDSLYNQPQHF.

This chain links TRBV7-8 with TRBJ1-2; 9 nucleotides match TRBD1. V lost 4 bases to trimming and J lost 10 bases; unmatched junction nucleotides: 7. Germline assignment: CDR1 SGHVS and CDR2 FQNEAQ. The CDR3 runs 13 residues. CDR3 DNA: TGTGCCAGCAGCTCTGGGACAGGGCTTCTCTACACCTTC. As protein: CASSSGTGLLYTF.

This clone has a handful of counts. V gene TRBV7-2 combines with J gene TRBJ1-5, with a weak D call TRBD1 (5 bases). The CDR3 sequence is 14 residues long. Between the trimmed V and J ends, which lost 3 bases and 6 bases, there was a span of 12 bases. From germline, CDR1 is SGHTA and CDR2 FQGNSA. The CDR3 protein is CASSFDSTGQPQHF. CDR3 DNA sequence: TGTGCCAGCAGCTTCGACAGTACGGGTCAGCCCCAGCATTTT.

The V call is TRBV6-5, the J call TRBJ1-1; TRBD1 might be the D (5 bases). This CDR3 contains 14 residues. Germline assignment: CDR1 MNHEY and CDR2 SVGAGI. V was shortened by 3 bases and J by 1 base, with 9 bases between the two germline ends. The CDR3 loop is CASSYVRGNTEAFF. DNA of the CDR3: TGTGCCAGCAGTTATGTAAGGGGGAACACTGAAGCTTTCTTT.

This clone came up once. The chain has TRBV6-5 and TRBJ2-1; 10 bases are a match to TRBD2. This CDR3 contains 12 residues. From germline, CDR1 is MNHEY and CDR2 SVGAGI. V shed 8 bases and J 14 bases; nucleotides not matched to a gene: 9. CDR3 loop: CASQPSGGMEFF. The CDR3, as DNA: TGTGCCAGCCAACCTAGCGGGGGTATGGAGTTCTTC.